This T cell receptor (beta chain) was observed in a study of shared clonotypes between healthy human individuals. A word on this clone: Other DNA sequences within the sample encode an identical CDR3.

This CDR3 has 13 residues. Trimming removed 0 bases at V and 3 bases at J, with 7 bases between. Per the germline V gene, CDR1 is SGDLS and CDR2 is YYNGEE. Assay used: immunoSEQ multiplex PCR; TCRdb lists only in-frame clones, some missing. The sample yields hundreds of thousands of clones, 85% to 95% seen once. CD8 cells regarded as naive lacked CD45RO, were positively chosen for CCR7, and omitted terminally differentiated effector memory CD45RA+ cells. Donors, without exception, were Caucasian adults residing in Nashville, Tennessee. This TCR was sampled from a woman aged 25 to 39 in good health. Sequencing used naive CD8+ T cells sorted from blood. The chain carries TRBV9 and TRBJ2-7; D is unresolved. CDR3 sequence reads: CASSVGGLYEQYF. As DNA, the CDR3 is TGTGCCAGCAGCGTAGGTGGCCTCTACGAGCAGTACTTC.